Detailed here is one TCR beta chain. There are many counts of this clonotype. No antigen is known for it. Base qualities are not at hand, and no much larger clone is one base apart. This entry belongs to a study of beta chain bispecific antibodies for T cell cancers (dated by TCRdb to the early 2020s). A note on the overall study: T cells from healthy donors were cocultured with T cell leukemia lines in the presence of bispecific antibodies, after which the depletion of each TRBV family was measured by TRBV sequencing of the surviving cells. Surface TRBV12 (TRBV12-3) was expressed by Jurkat cells, and surface TRBV5-5 was expressed by HPB-ALL cells. The research as a whole found: Cross-reactivity of the anti-TRBV5-5 antibody with TRBV5-6 was attributed to high sequence similarity between the two genes. Relative to anti-CD19, anti-TRBV12 exposure cut the share of total TRBV signal from TRBV12-3 by approximately 99%, while TRBV12-4 dropped by 36.5%, which was not significant. Each sequenced sample mixed leukemia cell line cells with normal T cells, and most targeted TRBV signal came from the leukemia cells rather than normal T cells. Except for the targeted genes and closely related genes, all other TRBV family members appeared to be unaffected by the TRBV-directed bispecific antibodies.

The treatment or condition label of this sample denotes: alpha-V12: anti-TRBV12 scFv linked to anti-CD3 scFv. T cells were expanded from blood mononuclear cells for 2 to 4 days using either anti-CD3 antibody OKT3 or CD3/CD28 Dynabeads. The anti-TRBV12 bispecific sample was taken from a coculture of Jurkat leukemia cells with normal T cells and was compared with an anti-CD19 bispecific control coculture. The culture conditions for expanded T cells were RPMI 1640 plus 10% fetal bovine serum, recombinant human IL-2 (about 94 IU/ml) and IL-7 (about 5 ng/ml). Each coculture contained 5 x 10^4 or so normal T cells, 5 x 10^4 or so target cells and bispecific antibody in approximately 100 ul and was incubated for over 15 hours at 37 degrees C. Every bispecific antibody was made of two single-chain variable fragments expressed in a single-chain diabody format with a His tag. Effector T cells came from healthy human donors; peripheral blood mononuclear cells were isolated from leukapheresis samples by Ficoll density gradient centrifugation.

The libraries included unique molecular identifier barcodes, and the barcodes were used to quantify clonotypes. Qiagen AllPrep DNA/RNA Micro kits were used to isolate total RNA, and an Agilent TapeStation was used to check RNA quality. TCR beta libraries were built by 5' RACE: cDNA synthesis followed by two PCR steps using TCR beta constant-region gene-specific primers. An Illumina MiSeq platform was used to sequence the TCR beta libraries. In the authors' own workflow: Reads were processed with MIGEC, MiXCR and VDJtools. Clonotype frequency was calculated as the fraction of unique molecular identifiers assigned to a given clonotype among all unique molecular identifiers in the sample. Nonfunctional TRBV genes classified in IMGT as pseudogenes or open reading frames, such as TRBV1, TRBV12-1 and TRBV21, were excluded. The public reads were run again by TCRdb, first through fastp at Q25 and then through MiXCR, and only productive beta chains were kept. Under each unique CDR3 protein, matching rows form one entry showing the most common genes and DNA. TCRdb assigned the V and J calls; the authors' analysis was not used. The sample contains about 20,000 distinct CDR3 sequences, approximately 2% of them found a single time. Of the sample, 4.5% to 5.5% falls within the top ten clones.

Cut back by 5 bases and 0 bases, the V and J ends lie 11 bases apart. Reading from cysteine to phenylalanine, the CDR3 counts 14 amino acids. The CDR3 DNA has 42 bases and is translated from base 1. As encoded in the germline V gene, CDR1 is SGHRS while CDR2 is YFSETQ. The origin of this receptor is a human donor in good health. Some clones in this sample may be carry-over from other donors' samples. The V gene is TRBV5-1 and the J gene is TRBJ1-2, and possibly TRBD1, on 5 matching bases. This sample comprised healthy donor T cells cultured with leukemia cells, obtained from a culture containing a bispecific antibody targeting TCR Vbeta12. The CDR3 here reads CASRRDGANYGYTF. The DNA sequence follows: TGCGCCAGCAGAAGGGACGGAGCTAACTATGGCTACACCTTC.